The present TCR beta chain was sequenced within a study of blood T cell repertoires in COVID-19. A Seattle source enrolled patients during active infection and followed them longitudinally. Germline V gives CDR1 LGHDT, CDR2 YNNKEL (reference sequence). V gave up 2 bases and J gave up 3 bases; unmatched junction bases: 8. The CDR3 length is 17 residues. Data came from immunoSEQ multiplex PCR; TCRdb stores just in-frame clones and leaves some out. Among approximately 250,000 clones listed, about 86% were seen once. The chain has TRBV3-1 (or the pseudogene TRBV3-2) and TRBJ2-3; 10 nucleotides match TRBD2. The clonotype comes from a woman in her sixties or seventies with COVID-19, enrolled during active disease. What was sequenced was peripheral blood. The CDR3 loop is CASSQYISGGKTDTQYF. CDR3 bases: TGTGCCAGCAGCCAATATATTAGCGGGGGGAAAACAGATACGCAGTATTTT.